These 30 T cell receptor beta chains were all obtained from the same sample, sequenced in a study of T cell responses to AZD1222 COVID-19 vaccine. Sequenced by immunoSEQ multiplex PCR; TCRdb stores in-frame clones only, minus some. The data hold roughly 51,000 clones, with around 85% observed a single time. The sequenced sample was peripheral blood, obtained 28 days after the second AZD1222 dose. The receptors stem from an adult who received the AZD1222 COVID-19 vaccine.

This clone was picked up a small number of times. The rearrangement uses TRBV21-1 and TRBJ1-6; the table's D call of TRBD1 was not tested on the DNA. TRBV21-1 is labeled a pseudogene. This CDR3 contains 16 residues. CDR3: CASSKIGGQGVPSLHF. In nucleotides, the CDR3 is TGTGCCAGCAGCAAAATTGGCGGACAGGGCGTCCCATCCCTCCACTTT.

This clone appeared a single time. The rearrangement uses TRBV6-1 and TRBJ2-7; D may be TRBD2 (6 bases). The V end was cut by 1 base, the J end by 0 bases, with 13 bases between. CDR1 is MNHNS, CDR2 SASEGT, per germline. CDR3 length: 16 residues. The CDR3 is CASSEGASVSSYEQYF. In DNA form, the CDR3 reads TGTGCCAGCAGTGAAGGGGCTAGCGTCAGCTCCTACGAGCAGTACTTC.

V and J are TRBV28 and TRBJ1-2; tentatively, D is TRBD1 (6 bases). The germline V and J ends were trimmed by 3 bases and 8 bases, with 13 bases remaining between them. This CDR3 comprises 13 residues. The germline V gene has CDR1 MDHEN and CDR2 SYDVKM. The CDR3 reads CASSFAGARGYTF. The CDR3 bases are TGTGCCAGCAGTTTCGCGGGGGCGCGAGGCTACACCTTC.

The chain is built from TRBV24-1 and TRBJ2-6; D is possibly TRBD1 (5 bases). With 4 bases removed from V and 4 bases from J, the gap between germline ends came to 13 bases. Germline CDR1 and CDR2: KGHDR and SFDVKD. The CDR3 length is 16 residues. Here the CDR3 DNA reads TGTGCCACCAGTGAGTACTCAGGGAACGGGGCCAACGTCCTGACTTTC. Amino acids: CATSEYSGNGANVLTF.

The J gene is TRBJ2-5, the V gene TRBV11-2; D not certain. The CDR3 loop spans 15 amino acids. Trimming removed 0 bases at V and 4 bases at J, with 12 bases between. Germline CDR1 reads SGHAT; CDR2 reads FQNNGV. The CDR3 loop reads CASSLEVAAPETQYF. CDR3 DNA sequence: TGTGCCAGCAGCTTAGAGGTGGCAGCCCCAGAGACCCAGTACTTC. Combining the CDR3 with reference TRBV11-2 and TRBJ2-5 gives the whole variable domain EAGVAQSPRYKIIEKRQSVAFWCNPISGHATLYWYQQILGQGPKLLIQFQNNGVVDDSQLPKDRFSAERLKGVDSTLKIQPAKLEDSAVYLCASSLEVAAPETQYFGPGTRLLVL.

The chain recombines TRBV10-1 with TRBJ2-7; 10 bases are a match to TRBD1. Germline V gives CDR1 WNHNN, CDR2 SYGVQD (reference sequence). Trimming at V came to 1 base and at J to 4 bases, leaving 1 base not matched to a gene. This CDR3 has 14 amino acids. The CDR3, as DNA: TGCGCCAGCAGTGAGTGGACAGGGGGTTACGAGCAGTACTTC. This encodes CASSEWTGGYEQYF.

In regard to this clone: At one end the junction does not follow the germline gene, possibly because of a read error. CDR3 protein: CASSPRIGQGNRNF. In DNA form, the CDR3 reads TGTGCCAGTAGTCCCCGCATAGGACAGGGAAATAGGAACTTC. This chain joins TRBV19 and TRBJ2-7; 8 bases agree with TRBD1. The CDR3 is made up of 14 amino acids. Germline V gene data show CDR1 as LNHDA and CDR2 as SQIVND (reference sequence).

V gene TRBV7-9 combines with J gene TRBJ2-7; no firm D call. This CDR3 comprises 11 residues. The germline V gene encodes CDR1 SEHNR and CDR2 FQNEAQ (reference sequence). V gave up 2 bases and J gave up 5 bases, with 4 bases separating them. DNA of the CDR3: TGTGCCAGCAGCTTAAGTGACGAGCAGTACTTC. This gives the protein CASSLSDEQYF.

V is TRBV7-2 and J is TRBJ1-5; no definite D call. Trimming took off 1 base at V and 4 bases at J, with 11 bases between the two ends. CDR3 length equals 15 residues. Germline CDR1 is SGHTA and CDR2 is FQGNSA. The CDR3 DNA is TGTGCCAGCAGCTTAGGAGGGCTAGCGAATCAGCCCCAGCATTTT. It codes for CASSLGGLANQPQHF.

By frequency in the sample, this clone is medium-sized. V is TRBV4-1 and J is TRBJ2-7, with D tentatively TRBD2 (5 bases). The V and J ends lost 1 base and 4 bases respectively, with 11 bases between them. The CDR3 loop spans 14 amino acids. CDR1 MGHRA and CDR2 YSYEKL come from the germline V gene. The CDR3 loop is CASSQGLGEYEQYF. DNA of the CDR3: TGCGCCAGCAGCCAAGGACTGGGAGAGTACGAGCAGTACTTC.

The J gene is TRBJ2-2, the V gene TRBV2, with D possibly TRBD2 on 6 matching bases. This CDR3 contains 15 residues. Between the trimmed V and J ends, which lost 5 bases and 0 bases, there was a span of 10 bases. Germline CDR1 reads SNHLY; CDR2 reads FYNNEI. The CDR3 sequence is CASSRAGPNTGELFF. In DNA form, the CDR3 reads TGTGCCAGCAGTAGAGCGGGCCCGAACACCGGGGAGCTGTTTTTT.

The gene calls are TRBV28 and TRBJ1-1; D call uncertain. The CDR3 covers 13 residues. Trimming shortened V by 6 bases and J by 8 bases, and 16 bases separated the two germline ends. From germline, CDR1 is MDHEN and CDR2 SYDVKM. CDR3 nucleotide sequence: TGTGCCAGCAGCAGACCCCCTGTGGGGGAAGCTTTCTTT. It codes for CASSRPPVGEAFF.

The chain carries TRBV21-1 and TRBJ1-6; the table calls TRBD1, which could not be checked here. TRBV21-1 corresponds to a pseudogene. The CDR3 covers 20 residues. CDR3 protein: CASNHRDRESTGSYNSPLHF. DNA for the CDR3: TGTGCCAGCAACCACCGGGACAGGGAAAGTACGGGCTCCTATAATTCACCCCTCCACTTT.

The rearrangement joins TRBV18 to TRBJ1-1, with a weak D call TRBD1 (5 bases). V was clipped by 1 base and J by 1 base, with 7 bases between them. There are 14 residues in the CDR3. CDR1 KGHSH and CDR2 LQKENI come from the germline V gene. CDR3 DNA sequence: TGTGCCAGCTCACCACTGACAGAGAACACTGAAGCTTTCTTT. Protein product: CASSPLTENTEAFF.

This clone came up once. This chain uses TRBV10-2 with TRBJ2-1, with TRBD2 matching 16 bases. The CDR3 runs to 16 residues. V was pared by 7 bases and J by 7 bases, with 7 bases of the junction left unmatched. CDR1 WSHSY and CDR2 SAAADI come from the germline V gene. The CDR3 sequence is CASMGLAGGPGNEQFF. CDR3 nucleotides: TGCGCCAGCATGGGACTAGCGGGAGGGCCGGGGAATGAGCAGTTCTTC.

This chain uses TRBV6-2 or TRBV6-3 with TRBJ1-2, with 8 bases identical to TRBD1. V gave up 4 bases and J gave up 7 bases; unmatched junction bases: 8. Germline CDR1 MNHEY, CDR2 SVGEGT. The CDR3 has 14 amino acids. The CDR3 DNA reads as TGTGCCAGCAGTTCCGGGACAGGCCTGCTTGGCTACACCTTC. Amino acids: CASSSGTGLLGYTF.

The rearrangement joins TRBV7-3 to TRBJ1-2, with D possibly being TRBD1 (6 bases). The CDR3 covers 14 residues. Germline CDR1 reads SGHTA; CDR2 reads FQGTGA. Trimming pared 5 bases from V and 8 bases from J, leaving 18 bases between. CDR3 bases: TGTGCCAGCAGCGCCCAAGGGGGTACGGAAGGCTACACCTTC. Its protein product is CASSAQGGTEGYTF.

This clone was detected a few times. The chain is built from TRBV5-6 and TRBJ1-2, with D unresolved. V lost 0 bases, J lost 6 bases, and 12 bases lay in between. Per germline, CDR1 SGHDT and CDR2 YYEEEE. The CDR3 sequence is 14 residues long. DNA for the CDR3: TGTGCCAGCAGCTTGGTTGTCCCAGTGGATGGCTACACCTTC. It is translated as CASSLVVPVDGYTF.

The genes are TRBV7-2 and TRBJ1-5; no clear D gene. This CDR3 is 14 amino acids long. Germline V gene lookup returns CDR1 SGHTA and CDR2 FQGNSA. Trimming removed 5 bases at V and 2 bases at J, with 10 bases between. The CDR3 sequence is CASSKNSGNQPQHF. The CDR3 DNA sequence: TGTGCCAGCAGCAAAAATAGCGGCAATCAGCCCCAGCATTTT. Full variable domain (remainder filled in from reference TRBV7-2 and TRBJ1-5): GAGVSQSPSNKVTEKGKDVELRCDPISGHTALYWYRQSLGQGLEFLIYFQGNSAPDKSGLPSDRFSAERTGGSVSTLTIQRTQQEDSAVYLCASSKNSGNQPQHFGDGTRLSIL.

The V call is TRBV7-2, the J call TRBJ2-1; D ambiguous. This CDR3 region has 16 residues. The V end was cut by 5 bases, the J end by 5 bases, with 19 bases between. Germline-derived CDR1 and CDR2 are SGHTA and FQGNSA. As DNA, the CDR3 is TGTGCCAGCAGCACATTGGGCGGAACAACCCACAATGAGCAGTTCTTC. Amino acids: CASSTLGGTTHNEQFF. The whole variable domain, filled in from reference TRBV7-2 and TRBJ2-1, reads GAGVSQSPSNKVTEKGKDVELRCDPISGHTALYWYRQSLGQGLEFLIYFQGNSAPDKSGLPSDRFSAERTGGSVSTLTIQRTQQEDSAVYLCASSTLGGTTHNEQFFGPGTRLTVL.

The gene calls are TRBV25-1 and TRBJ1-4; no clear D gene. The CDR3 is 15 amino acids. In germline, CDR1 is MGHDK, CDR2 SYGVNS. Trimming took 2 bases from V and 2 from J, leaving 9 bases between them. The CDR3 DNA reads TGTGCCAGCAGTGAAGGGGTGCTTACTAATGAAAAACTGTTTTTT. This encodes CASSEGVLTNEKLFF.

The V call is TRBV28, the J call TRBJ1-5, with 11 positions matching TRBD1. Germline lookup yields CDR1 MDHEN and CDR2 SYDVKM. This CDR3 contains 14 residues. Trimming at V came to 5 bases and at J to 7 bases, leaving 4 bases not matched to a gene. The CDR3 DNA reads as TGTGCCAGCAGTCCGGGACAGGGGGGACAGCCCCAGCATTTT. Translated: CASSPGQGGQPQHF.

The rearrangement uses TRBV6-5 and TRBJ1-1; D gene unclear. CDR3 length equals 13 residues. Per germline, CDR1 MNHEY and CDR2 SVGAGI. Trimming removed 2 bases at V and 4 bases at J, with 8 bases between. The chain's CDR3 is CASSYNEGTEAFF. In nucleotides, the CDR3 is TGTGCCAGCAGTTACAACGAGGGCACTGAAGCTTTCTTT.

CDR3 nucleotides: TGTGCCAGCAGCTTAGGTCAGGGTGGTCAGCCCCAGCATTTT. It yields the protein CASSLGQGGQPQHF. V usage is TRBV7-9 and J usage is TRBJ1-5, with a possible D match to TRBD1 (5 bases). V shed 1 base and J shed 6 bases, with 10 bases lying between them. The CDR3 has 14 amino acids. Germline CDR1 SEHNR, CDR2 FQNEAQ (reference sequence). The whole variable domain, filled in from reference TRBV7-9 and TRBJ1-5, reads DTGVSQNPRHKITKRGQNVTFRCDPISEHNRLYWYRQTLGQGPEFLTYFQNEAQLEKSRLLSDRFSAERPKGSFSTLEIQRTEQGDSAMYLCASSLGQGGQPQHFGDGTRLSIL.

Only one count was recorded for this clone. The rearrangement uses TRBV4-3 and TRBJ2-1; TRBD2 matches at 8 bases. The CDR3 length is 14 residues. Germline V gene lookup returns CDR1 LGHNA and CDR2 YSLEER. V shed 4 bases and J 8 bases; nucleotides not matched to a gene: 7. The CDR3 sequence is CASSRAGVSYEQFF. The CDR3 DNA reads as TGCGCCAGCAGCCGAGCGGGAGTCTCGTATGAGCAGTTCTTC.

The chain uses TRBV24-1 and TRBJ1-3; the D gene is possibly TRBD1 (6 bases). The CDR3 runs 16 residues. From germline, CDR1 is KGHDR and CDR2 SFDVKD. Trimming shortened V by 2 bases and J by 0 bases, and 10 bases separated the two germline ends. Here the CDR3 DNA reads TGTGCCACCAGTGATTACCGGGACAACTCTGGAAACACCATATATTTT. Its protein product is CATSDYRDNSGNTIYF.

This rearrangement joins TRBV11-2 to TRBJ2-6; D not resolved. Germline V lookup: CDR1 SGHAT, CDR2 FQNNGV. The CDR3 sequence is 14 residues long. V was clipped by 5 bases and J by 0 bases, with 5 bases between them. CDR3 sequence: CASSLSSGANVLTF. In nucleotides, the CDR3 is TGTGCCAGCAGCCTCAGCTCTGGGGCCAACGTCCTGACTTTC.

V is TRBV7-3 and J is TRBJ2-1, with TRBD2 matching 9 bases. The CDR3 is 14 residues long. J was trimmed by 2 bases and V by 8 bases; bases with no gene match: 4. CDR1 and CDR2 from the germline V gene are SGHTA and FQGTGA. The CDR3 nucleotides are TGTGCCAGCGGGCGGGAGGGTGCCTACAATGAGCAGTTCTTC. Translated: CASGREGAYNEQFF.

The chain couples TRBV6-2 or TRBV6-3 to TRBJ1-2; the D gene is possibly TRBD1 (5 bases). CDR1 MNHEY and CDR2 SVGEGT come from the germline V gene. CDR3 size: 14 residues. Deletions cut 5 bases from V and 6 bases from J, with 16 bases between. CDR3 bases: TGTGCCAGCAGTCCCGGGACCGCCCCCAATGGCTACACCTTC. As protein: CASSPGTAPNGYTF.

This chain uses TRBV5-4 with TRBJ1-2; 9 nucleotides match TRBD1. Germline lookup yields CDR1 SGHNT and CDR2 YYREEE (reference sequence). The CDR3 covers 15 residues. Trimming took 4 bases from V and 6 from J; bases not matched to a gene: 10. The CDR3 reads CASSLGTGRSDGYTF. The CDR3 region has the DNA TGTGCCAGCAGCCTTGGGACAGGGAGATCTGATGGCTACACCTTC.